Each of the 5 T cell receptor beta chains below was sequenced from the same sample in a study of blood T cell repertoires in COVID-19. The protocol was immunoSEQ multiplex PCR, while the TCRdb copy is restricted to in-frame clones and leaves out a portion. The table lists around 64,000 clones, roughly 93% of them singletons, with around 1.5% in the top ten. The sample comprised peripheral blood. These receptors came from a human donor in a cohort sampled during active COVID-19.

The chain uses TRBV13 and TRBJ2-5; 7 nucleotides agree with TRBD2. The germline V gene has CDR1 PRHDT and CDR2 FYEKMQ (reference sequence). The length of the CDR3 is 13 residues. The V segment lost 8 bases and the J segment 5 bases; nucleotides outside the gene matches: 8. The CDR3 spells CASGSRERETQYF. The CDR3 bases are TGTGCCAGCGGTTCGCGGGAGCGGGAGACCCAGTACTTC.

V usage is TRBV5-5 and J usage is TRBJ2-5; 9 bases align to TRBD1. Per germline, CDR1 SGHKS and CDR2 YYEKEE (reference sequence). The CDR3 length is 14 residues. V dropped 0 bases and J dropped 5; count of bases not matched to a gene: 2. The CDR3 bases are TGTGCCAGCAGCTTGGTGACAGGGGGGGAGACCCAGTACTTC. Amino acid sequence: CASSLVTGGETQYF. The full variable domain, rest sourced from reference TRBV5-5 and TRBJ2-5, is DAGVTQSPTHLIKTRGQQVTLRCSPISGHKSVSWYQQVLGQGPQFIFQYYEKEERGRGNFPDRFSARQFPNYSSELNVNALLLGDSALYLCASSLVTGGETQYFGPGTRLLVL.

The V call is TRBV5-6, the J call TRBJ1-1; 10 bases match TRBD1. The CDR3 has 16 amino acids. The germline gives CDR1 SGHDT, CDR2 YYEEEE. J was trimmed by 11 bases and V by 0 bases; bases with no gene match: 13. The CDR3 region is CASSLVKGQGTHGAFF. CDR3 bases: TGTGCCAGCAGCTTGGTCAAGGGACAGGGGACTCACGGGGCTTTCTTT. The full variable domain, rest sourced from reference TRBV5-6 and TRBJ1-1, is DAGVTQSPTHLIKTRGQQVTLRCSPKSGHDTVSWYQQALGQGPQFIFQYYEEEERQRGNFPDRFSGHQFPNYSSELNVNALLLGDSALYLCASSLVKGQGTHGAFFGQGTRLTVV.

In this sample, this clone turned up a few times. This rearrangement joins TRBV19 to TRBJ1-6; TRBD1 agrees at 9 bases. Losses at the gene ends were 7 bases for V and 10 bases for J; bases not matched to a gene: 5. This CDR3 contains 13 residues. From germline, CDR1 is LNHDA and CDR2 SQIVND (reference sequence). The CDR3 DNA sequence: TGTGCCAGTATGGGACAGGGAAGATCACCCCTCCACTTT. It translates to CASMGQGRSPLHF.

The CDR3 bases are TGTGCCAGTAGTATAGCAGGGTATCCTACAGATACGCAGTATTTT. This sequence encodes CASSIAGYPTDTQYF. V is TRBV19 and J is TRBJ2-3; a possible D gene is TRBD1 (5 bases). The V and J ends lost 1 base and 3 bases respectively, with 11 bases between them. This CDR3 region has 15 residues. The germline gives CDR1 LNHDA, CDR2 SQIVND (reference sequence).